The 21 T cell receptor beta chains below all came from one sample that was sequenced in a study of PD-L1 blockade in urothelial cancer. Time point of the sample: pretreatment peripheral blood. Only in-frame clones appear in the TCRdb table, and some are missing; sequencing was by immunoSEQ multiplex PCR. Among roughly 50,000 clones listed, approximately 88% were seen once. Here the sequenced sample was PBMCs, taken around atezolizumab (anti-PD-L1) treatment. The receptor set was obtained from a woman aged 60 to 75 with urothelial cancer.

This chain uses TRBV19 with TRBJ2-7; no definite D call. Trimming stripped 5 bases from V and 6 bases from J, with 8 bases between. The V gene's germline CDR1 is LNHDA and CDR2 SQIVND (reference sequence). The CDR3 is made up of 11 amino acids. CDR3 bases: TGTGCCAGTAGTGGAGCAGTCGAGCAGTACTTC. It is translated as CASSGAVEQYF.

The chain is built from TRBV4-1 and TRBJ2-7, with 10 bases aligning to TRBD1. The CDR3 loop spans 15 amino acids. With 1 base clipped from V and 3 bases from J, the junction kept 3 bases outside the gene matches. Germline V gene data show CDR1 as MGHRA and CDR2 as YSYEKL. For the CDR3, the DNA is TGCGCCAGCAGCCAAGCCGGACAGGGGGACTACGAGCAGTACTTC. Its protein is CASSQAGQGDYEQYF.

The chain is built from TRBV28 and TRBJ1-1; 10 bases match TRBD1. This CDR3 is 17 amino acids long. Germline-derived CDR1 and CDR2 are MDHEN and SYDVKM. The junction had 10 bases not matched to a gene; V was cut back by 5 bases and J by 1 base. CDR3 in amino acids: CASSAVGTGAKNTEAFF. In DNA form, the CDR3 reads TGTGCCAGCAGTGCCGTTGGGACAGGGGCCAAGAACACTGAAGCTTTCTTT.

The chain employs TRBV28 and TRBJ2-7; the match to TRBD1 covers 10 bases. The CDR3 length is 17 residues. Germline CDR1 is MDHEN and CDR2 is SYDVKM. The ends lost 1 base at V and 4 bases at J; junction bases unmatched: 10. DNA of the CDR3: TGTGCCAGCAGTTTATTACCGGGGAGGGGACAGGGGTACGAGCAGTACTTC. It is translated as CASSLLPGRGQGYEQYF.

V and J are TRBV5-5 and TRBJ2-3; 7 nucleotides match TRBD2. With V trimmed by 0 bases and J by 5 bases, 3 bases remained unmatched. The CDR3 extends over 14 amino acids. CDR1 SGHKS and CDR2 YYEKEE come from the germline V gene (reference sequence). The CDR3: CASSLGGGGDTQYF. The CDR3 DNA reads TGTGCCAGCAGCTTGGGGGGCGGGGGAGATACGCAGTATTTT. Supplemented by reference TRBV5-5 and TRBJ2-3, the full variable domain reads DAGVTQSPTHLIKTRGQQVTLRCSPISGHKSVSWYQQVLGQGPQFIFQYYEKEERGRGNFPDRFSARQFPNYSSELNVNALLLGDSALYLCASSLGGGGDTQYFGPGTRLTVL.

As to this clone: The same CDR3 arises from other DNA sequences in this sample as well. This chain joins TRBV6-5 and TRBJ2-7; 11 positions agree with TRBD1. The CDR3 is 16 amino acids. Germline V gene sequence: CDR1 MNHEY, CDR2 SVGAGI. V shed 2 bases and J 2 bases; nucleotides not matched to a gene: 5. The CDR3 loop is CASSYGGTGGTYEQYF. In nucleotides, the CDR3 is TGTGCCAGCAGTTACGGGGGGACAGGGGGTACCTACGAGCAGTACTTC.

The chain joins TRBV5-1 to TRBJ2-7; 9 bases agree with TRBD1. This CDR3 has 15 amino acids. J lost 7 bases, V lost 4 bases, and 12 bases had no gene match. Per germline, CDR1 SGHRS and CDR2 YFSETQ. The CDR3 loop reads CASSMRVQGAGEQYF. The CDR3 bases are TGCGCCAGCAGCATGAGAGTACAGGGGGCGGGTGAGCAGTACTTC.

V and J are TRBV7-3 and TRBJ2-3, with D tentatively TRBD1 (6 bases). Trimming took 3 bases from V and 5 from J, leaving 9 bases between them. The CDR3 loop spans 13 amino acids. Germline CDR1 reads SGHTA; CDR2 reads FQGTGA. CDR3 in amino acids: CASSFSDRDTQYF. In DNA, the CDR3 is TGTGCCAGCAGCTTCTCGGACAGAGATACGCAGTATTTT.

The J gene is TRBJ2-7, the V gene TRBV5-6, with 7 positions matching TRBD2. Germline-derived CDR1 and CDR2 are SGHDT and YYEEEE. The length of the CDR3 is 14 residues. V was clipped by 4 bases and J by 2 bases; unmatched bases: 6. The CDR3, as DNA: TGTGCCAGCAGCCATGGACTAGGAGCCTACGAGCAGTACTTC. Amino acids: CASSHGLGAYEQYF.

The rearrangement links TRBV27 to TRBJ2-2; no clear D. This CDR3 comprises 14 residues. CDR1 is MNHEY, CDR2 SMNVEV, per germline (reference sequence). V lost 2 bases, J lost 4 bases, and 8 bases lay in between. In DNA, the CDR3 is TGTGCCAGCAGTTTAACGGAGCGCACCGGGGAGCTGTTTTTT. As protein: CASSLTERTGELFF.

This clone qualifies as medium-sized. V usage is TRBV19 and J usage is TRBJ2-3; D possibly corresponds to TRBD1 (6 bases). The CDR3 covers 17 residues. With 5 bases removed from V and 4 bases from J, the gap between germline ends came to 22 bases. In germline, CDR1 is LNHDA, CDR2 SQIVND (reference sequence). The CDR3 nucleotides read TGTGCCAGTAGTCCCAGGGGACCAAGAATTCAGGCAGATACGCAGTATTTT. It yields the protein CASSPRGPRIQADTQYF.

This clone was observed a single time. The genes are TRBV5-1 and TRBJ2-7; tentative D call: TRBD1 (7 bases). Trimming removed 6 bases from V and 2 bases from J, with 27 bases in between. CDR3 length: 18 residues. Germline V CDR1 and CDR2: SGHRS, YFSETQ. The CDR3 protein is CASNLGTSRGTAPYEQYF. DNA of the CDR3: TGCGCCAGCAACCTTGGAACGTCCCGGGGGACAGCCCCCTACGAGCAGTACTTC.

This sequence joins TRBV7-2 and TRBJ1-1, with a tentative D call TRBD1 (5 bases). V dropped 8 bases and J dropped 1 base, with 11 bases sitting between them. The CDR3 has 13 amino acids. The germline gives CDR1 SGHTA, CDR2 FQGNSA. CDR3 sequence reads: CASAGLRNTEAFF. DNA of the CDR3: TGTGCCAGCGCAGGGTTACGGAACACTGAAGCTTTCTTT.

The DNA of the CDR3 is TGCGCCAGCAGCTTGGGTCTACTAGGGCCCAACAATGAGCAGTTCTTC. Translation: CASSLGLLGPNNEQFF. The V call is TRBV5-1, the J call TRBJ2-1; D is possibly TRBD2 (5 bases). V was clipped by 0 bases and J by 5 bases, with 15 bases between them. The CDR3 totals 16 residues. In germline, CDR1 is SGHRS, CDR2 YFSETQ.

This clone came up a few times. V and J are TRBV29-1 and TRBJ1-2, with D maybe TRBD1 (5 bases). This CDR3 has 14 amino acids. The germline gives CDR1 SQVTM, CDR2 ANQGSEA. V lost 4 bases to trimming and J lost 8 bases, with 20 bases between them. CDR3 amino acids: CSVVDLPAGRGYTF. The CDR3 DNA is TGCAGCGTTGTCGACCTTCCTGCGGGGCGAGGCTACACCTTC. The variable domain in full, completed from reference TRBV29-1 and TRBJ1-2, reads SAVISQKPSRDICQRGTSLTIQCQVDSQVTMMFWYRQQPGQSLTLIATANQGSEATYESGFVIDKFPISRPNLTFSTLTVSNMSPEDSSIYLCSVVDLPAGRGYTFGSGTRLTVV.

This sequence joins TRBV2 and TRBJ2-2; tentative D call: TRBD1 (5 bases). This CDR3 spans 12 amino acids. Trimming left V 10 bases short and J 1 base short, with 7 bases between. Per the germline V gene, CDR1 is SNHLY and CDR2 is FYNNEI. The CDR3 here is CATQGNTGELFF. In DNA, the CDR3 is TGTGCCACCCAGGGGAACACCGGGGAGCTGTTTTTT.

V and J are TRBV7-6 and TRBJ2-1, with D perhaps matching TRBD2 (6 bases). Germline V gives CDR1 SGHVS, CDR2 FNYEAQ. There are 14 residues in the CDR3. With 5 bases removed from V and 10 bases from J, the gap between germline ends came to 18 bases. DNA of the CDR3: TGTGCCAGCAGCCTGGGACTCGAGCGCTCAGAGCAGTTCTTC. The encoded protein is CASSLGLERSEQFF.

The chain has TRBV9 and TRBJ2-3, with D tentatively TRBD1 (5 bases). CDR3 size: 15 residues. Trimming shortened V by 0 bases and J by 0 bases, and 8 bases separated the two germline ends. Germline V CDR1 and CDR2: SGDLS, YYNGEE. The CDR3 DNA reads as TGTGCCAGCAGCGTAGGACAGATTAGCACAGATACGCAGTATTTT. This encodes CASSVGQISTDTQYF.

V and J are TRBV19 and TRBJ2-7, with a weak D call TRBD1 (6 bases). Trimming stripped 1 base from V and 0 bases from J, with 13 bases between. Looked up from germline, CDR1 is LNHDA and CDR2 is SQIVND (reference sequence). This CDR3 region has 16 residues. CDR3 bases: TGTGCCAGTAGTATAGCCGGACAGCGTAGCTCCTACGAGCAGTACTTC. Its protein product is CASSIAGQRSSYEQYF.

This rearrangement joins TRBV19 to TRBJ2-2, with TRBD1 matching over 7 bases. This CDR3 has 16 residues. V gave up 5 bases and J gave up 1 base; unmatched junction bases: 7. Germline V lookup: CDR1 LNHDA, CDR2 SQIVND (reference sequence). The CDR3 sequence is CASSLRQGWNTGELFF. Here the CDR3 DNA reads TGTGCCAGTAGTCTGAGACAGGGATGGAACACCGGGGAGCTGTTTTTT.

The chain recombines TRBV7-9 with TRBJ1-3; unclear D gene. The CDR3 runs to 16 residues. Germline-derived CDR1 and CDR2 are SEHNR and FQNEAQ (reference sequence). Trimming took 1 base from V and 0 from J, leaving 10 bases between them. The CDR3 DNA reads TGTGCCAGCAGCTTAGAACAGTTCAGCTCTGGAAACACCATATATTTT. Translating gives CASSLEQFSSGNTIYF.